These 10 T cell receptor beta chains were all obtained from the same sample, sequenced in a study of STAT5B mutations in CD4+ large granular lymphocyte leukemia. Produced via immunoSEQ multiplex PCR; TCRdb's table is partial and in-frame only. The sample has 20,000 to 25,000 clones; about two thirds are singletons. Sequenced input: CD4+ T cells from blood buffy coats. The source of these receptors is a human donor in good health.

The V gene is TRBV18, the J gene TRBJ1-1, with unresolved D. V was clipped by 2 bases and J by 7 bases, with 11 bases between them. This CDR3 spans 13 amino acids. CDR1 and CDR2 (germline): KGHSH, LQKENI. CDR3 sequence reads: CASSPDVRREAFF. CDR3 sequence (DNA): TGTGCCAGCTCACCAGATGTACGGCGTGAAGCTTTCTTT.

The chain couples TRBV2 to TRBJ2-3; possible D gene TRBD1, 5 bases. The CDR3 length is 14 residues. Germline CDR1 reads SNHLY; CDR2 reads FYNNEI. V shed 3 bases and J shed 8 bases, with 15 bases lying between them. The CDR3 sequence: CASSDGPGPGTQYF. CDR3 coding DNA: TGTGCCAGCAGTGACGGACCAGGGCCAGGTACGCAGTATTTT.

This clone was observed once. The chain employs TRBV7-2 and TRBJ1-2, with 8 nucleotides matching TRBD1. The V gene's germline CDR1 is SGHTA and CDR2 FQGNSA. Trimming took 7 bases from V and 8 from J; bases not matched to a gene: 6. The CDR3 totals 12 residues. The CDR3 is CASTQGAGGYTF. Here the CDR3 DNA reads TGTGCCAGCACCCAGGGGGCGGGGGGCTACACCTTC.

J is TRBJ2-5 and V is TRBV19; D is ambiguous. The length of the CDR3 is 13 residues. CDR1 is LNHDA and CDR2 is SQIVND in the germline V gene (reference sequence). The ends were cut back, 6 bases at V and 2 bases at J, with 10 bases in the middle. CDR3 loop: CASSGSVQETQYF. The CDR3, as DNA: TGTGCCAGTAGCGGGTCAGTTCAAGAGACCCAGTACTTC.

In DNA form, the CDR3 reads TGTGCCATCAGTGACGGCGGGGATGGCTACACCTTC. This gives the protein CAISDGGDGYTF. The rearrangement joins TRBV10-3 to TRBJ1-2; D ambiguous. The V end lost 3 bases, the J end lost 6 bases, and 8 bases lay between the germline ends. The CDR3 runs 12 residues. Germline assignment: CDR1 ENHRY and CDR2 SYGVKD.

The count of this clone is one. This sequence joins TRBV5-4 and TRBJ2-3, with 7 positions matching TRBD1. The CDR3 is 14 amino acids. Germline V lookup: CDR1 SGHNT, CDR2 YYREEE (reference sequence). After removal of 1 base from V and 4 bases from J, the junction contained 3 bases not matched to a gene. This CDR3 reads CASSLSQGSDTQYF. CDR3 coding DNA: TGTGCCAGCAGCTTGTCACAGGGGTCAGATACGCAGTATTTT. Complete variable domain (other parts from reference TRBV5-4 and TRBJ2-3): ETGVTQSPTHLIKTRGQQVTLRCSSQSGHNTVSWYQQALGQGPQFIFQYYREEENGRGNFPPRFSGLQFPNYSSELNVNALELDDSALYLCASSLSQGSDTQYFGPGTRLTVL.

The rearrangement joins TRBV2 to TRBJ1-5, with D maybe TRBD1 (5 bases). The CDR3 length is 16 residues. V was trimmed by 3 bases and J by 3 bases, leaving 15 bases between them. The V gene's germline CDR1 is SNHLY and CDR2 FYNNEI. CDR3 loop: CASSDGRWGSNQPQHF. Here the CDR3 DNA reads TGTGCCAGCAGTGACGGCCGCTGGGGGTCCAATCAGCCCCAGCATTTT. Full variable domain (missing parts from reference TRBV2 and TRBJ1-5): EPEVTQTPSHQVTQMGQEVILRCVPISNHLYFYWYRQILGQKVEFLVSFYNNEISEKSEIFDDQFSVERPDGSNFTLKIRSTKLEDSAMYFCASSDGRWGSNQPQHFGDGTRLSIL.

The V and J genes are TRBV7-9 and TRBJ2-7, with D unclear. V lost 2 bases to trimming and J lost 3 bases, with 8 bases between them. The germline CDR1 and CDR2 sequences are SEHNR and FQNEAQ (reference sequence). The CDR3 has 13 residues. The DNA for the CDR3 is TGTGCCAGCAGCTTACCGAACAGCTACGAGCAGTACTTC. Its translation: CASSLPNSYEQYF.

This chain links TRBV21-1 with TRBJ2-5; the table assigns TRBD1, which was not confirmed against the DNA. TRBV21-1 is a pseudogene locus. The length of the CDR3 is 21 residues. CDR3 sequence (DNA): TGTGCCAGCAGCAATAGCCCGGCCCCTACAGGGGAGATAGTGATTGGGAGGCCCCAGTACTTC. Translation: CASSNSPAPTGEIVIGRPQYF.

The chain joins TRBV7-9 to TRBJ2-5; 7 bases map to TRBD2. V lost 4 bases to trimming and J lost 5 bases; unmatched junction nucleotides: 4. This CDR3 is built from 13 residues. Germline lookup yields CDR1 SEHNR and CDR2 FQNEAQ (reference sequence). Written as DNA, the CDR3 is TGTGCCAGCAGCTCGGGCGGGGGTGAGACCCAGTACTTC. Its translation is CASSSGGGETQYF.